Below are 17 T cell receptor beta chains sequenced from a single sample in a study of blood T cell repertoires in COVID-19. The repertoire was sequenced with immunoSEQ multiplex PCR; TCRdb's copy has only in-frame clones and lacks some. The sample yields approximately 93,000 clones, roughly 85% seen once. Input material: peripheral blood. All receptors come from a man in his fifties with active or convalescent COVID-19.

The chain links TRBV5-5 to TRBJ1-2; TRBD1 matches 9 bases. The CDR3 loop spans 13 amino acids. Looked up from germline, CDR1 is SGHKS and CDR2 is YYEKEE (reference sequence). V was pared by 2 bases and J by 6 bases, with 2 bases of the junction left unmatched. The CDR3 nucleotides are TGTGCCAGCAGCTTACAGGGGGCCCATGGCTACACCTTC. As protein: CASSLQGAHGYTF.

V gene TRBV21-1 combines with J gene TRBJ1-1; TRBD1 is the table's D call and was not checked against the DNA. TRBV21-1 corresponds to a pseudogene. The CDR3 is 15 residues long. The CDR3 here is CASSKAGRGRGEAFF. The DNA of the CDR3 is TGTGCCAGCAGCAAAGCTGGCAGGGGGCGCGGTGAAGCTTTCTTT.

The chain combines TRBV28 with TRBJ1-1, with 8 bases aligning to TRBD1. The germline V gene encodes CDR1 MDHEN and CDR2 SYDVKM. This CDR3 is 15 amino acids long. V dropped 7 bases and J dropped 5; count of bases not matched to a gene: 12. The CDR3 bases are TGTGCCAGCACCGCTTTAGGGACAGGTCGAACTGAAGCTTTCTTT. It is translated as CASTALGTGRTEAFF.

The chain is built from TRBV5-1 and TRBJ2-5; 14 bases map to TRBD2. Trimming cost V 2 bases and J 4 bases; bases outside gene matches: 10. Germline CDR1 and CDR2: SGHRS and YFSETQ. CDR3 length: 18 residues. The CDR3 loop reads CASSFTGLAGARGETQYF. CDR3 coding DNA: TGCGCCAGCAGCTTTACGGGACTAGCGGGGGCCCGGGGAGAGACCCAGTACTTC.

The count of this clone is one. The rearrangement joins TRBV6-2 or TRBV6-3 to TRBJ1-4; D is ambiguous. V lost 0 bases and J lost 4, with 9 bases in between. This CDR3 contains 15 residues. CDR1 is MNHEY and CDR2 is SVGEGT in the germline V gene. CDR3 in amino acids: CASSYSRMGNEKLFF. The CDR3 nucleotides read TGTGCCAGCAGTTACTCGCGGATGGGTAATGAAAAACTGTTTTTT.

V is TRBV10-2 and J is TRBJ2-3, with TRBD1 matching 8 bases. The CDR3 sequence is 17 residues long. Trimming at V came to 5 bases and at J to 0 bases, leaving 10 bases not matched to a gene. Germline lookup yields CDR1 WSHSY and CDR2 SAAADI. The CDR3 bases are TGCGCCAGCAGTCCCGGACAGGGAACTTCTAGCACAGATACGCAGTATTTT. It specifies CASSPGQGTSSTDTQYF.

The V and J genes are TRBV14 and TRBJ1-6, with 8 positions matching TRBD1. Germline lookup yields CDR1 SGHDN and CDR2 FVKESK. The V gene end was trimmed by 3 bases and the J gene end by 7 bases; junction bases not matched to a gene: 5. The CDR3 runs 15 residues. CDR3 amino acids: CASSQLGQGNSPLHF. The CDR3 DNA sequence: TGTGCCAGCAGCCAGTTAGGACAGGGCAATTCACCCCTCCACTTT.

The chain joins TRBV6-5 to TRBJ1-3; D is ambiguous. Germline V gives CDR1 MNHEY, CDR2 SVGAGI. The CDR3 is 14 residues long. V lost 8 bases and J 0 bases, leaving 11 bases between the germline ends. This chain's CDR3 is CASLRVYSGNTIYF. The CDR3 DNA follows: TGTGCCAGCCTGAGGGTGTACTCTGGAAACACCATATATTTT.

The rearrangement uses TRBV4-1 and TRBJ2-1; 7 bases map to TRBD1. The CDR3 loop spans 14 amino acids. Germline trimming cut 1 base from V and 7 bases from J; bases unmatched to any gene: 4. Germline V gene sequence: CDR1 MGHRA, CDR2 YSYEKL. CDR3 coding DNA: TGCGCCAGCAGCCAAGGACAGGGACAAAATGAGCAGTTCTTC. Protein sequence: CASSQGQGQNEQFF.

This clone was counted once. V is TRBV4-2 and J is TRBJ2-2; TRBD2 matches at 11 bases. This CDR3 comprises 16 residues. V dropped 4 bases and J dropped 6; count of bases not matched to a gene: 7. CDR1 LGHNA and CDR2 YNFKEQ come from the germline V gene. The CDR3 bases are TGTGCCAGCAGCCTTCTACTAGCGGGAGAGGCCGGGGAGCTGTTTTTT. Encoded protein: CASSLLLAGEAGELFF.

V is TRBV18 and J is TRBJ1-4, with no clear D. The CDR3 is made up of 13 amino acids. Germline V lookup: CDR1 KGHSH, CDR2 LQKENI. This CDR3 reads CASRGGDNEKLFF. The DNA of the CDR3 is TGTGCGTCACGGGGAGGCGATAATGAAAAACTGTTTTTT.

The J gene is TRBJ1-2, the V gene TRBV4-2; 8 bases match TRBD1. V lost 3 bases, J lost 4 bases, and 10 bases stayed unmatched. CDR1 and CDR2 from the germline V gene are LGHNA and YNFKEQ. The CDR3 spans 16 residues. CDR3 residues: CASSHGFEDRAYGYTF. The CDR3 bases are TGTGCCAGCAGCCACGGCTTTGAGGACAGGGCCTATGGCTACACCTTC.

This sequence joins TRBV19 and TRBJ2-5; D is perhaps TRBD2 (6 bases). The CDR3 length is 17 residues. Trimming stripped 1 base from V and 0 bases from J, with 15 bases between. Germline V CDR1 and CDR2: LNHDA, SQIVND (reference sequence). As DNA, the CDR3 is TGTGCCAGTAGTATAGGGGTCACAGGAGGGTACCAAGAGACCCAGTACTTC. It codes for CASSIGVTGGYQETQYF.

V gene TRBV6-6 combines with J gene TRBJ1-1; no firm D call. V gave up 6 bases and J gave up 3 bases, with 8 bases separating them. Germline V gene data show CDR1 as MNHNY and CDR2 as SVGAGI (reference sequence). The CDR3 loop spans 12 amino acids. The CDR3 nucleotides are TGTGCCAGCAGAGCCCGCTACACTGAAGCTTTCTTT. Translated, it gives CASRARYTEAFF.

V usage is TRBV3-1 (or the pseudogene TRBV3-2) and J usage is TRBJ2-6, with 9 positions matching TRBD1. The length of the CDR3 is 17 residues. Unmatched junction bases numbered 4, after V lost 3 bases and J lost 1 base. Germline V CDR1 and CDR2: LGHDT, YNNKEL (reference sequence). The CDR3 nucleotides read TGTGCCAGCAGCCACGGGACAGGGTGGTCTGGGGCCAACGTCCTGACTTTC. Its protein is CASSHGTGWSGANVLTF.

This chain connects TRBV29-1 to TRBJ1-1; tentative D call: TRBD1 (6 bases). This CDR3 is 13 amino acids long. CDR1 and CDR2 (germline): SQVTM, ANQGSEA. The V end was cut by 3 bases, the J end by 0 bases, with 8 bases between. This CDR3 reads CSVEGAMNTEAFF. The CDR3 DNA sequence: TGCAGCGTTGAGGGGGCGATGAACACTGAAGCTTTCTTT.

This sequence joins TRBV11-3 and TRBJ2-7; a possible D gene is TRBD2 (7 bases). The CDR3 totals 15 residues. The germline V gene encodes CDR1 SGHNT and CDR2 YENEEA. The V and J ends lost 5 bases and 1 base respectively, with 15 bases between them. CDR3: CASSPGGGVSYEQYF. The CDR3 nucleotides are TGTGCCAGCAGCCCGGGGGGCGGGGTATCCTACGAGCAGTACTTC.